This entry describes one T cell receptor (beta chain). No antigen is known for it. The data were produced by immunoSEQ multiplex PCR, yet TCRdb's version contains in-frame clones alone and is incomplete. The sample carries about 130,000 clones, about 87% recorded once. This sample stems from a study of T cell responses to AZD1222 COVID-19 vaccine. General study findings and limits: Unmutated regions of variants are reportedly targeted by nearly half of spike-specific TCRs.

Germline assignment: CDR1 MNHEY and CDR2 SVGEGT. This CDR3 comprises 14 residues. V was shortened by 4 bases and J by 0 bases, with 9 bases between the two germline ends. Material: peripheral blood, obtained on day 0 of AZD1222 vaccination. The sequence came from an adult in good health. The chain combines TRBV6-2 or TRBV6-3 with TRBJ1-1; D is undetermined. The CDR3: CASSSWSVNTEAFF. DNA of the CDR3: TGTGCCAGCAGTTCGTGGTCGGTGAACACTGAAGCTTTCTTT.